Below, 27 T cell receptor beta chains from the same sample are listed, as sequenced in a study of lymphopenia after photon versus proton radiotherapy. Profiling relied on immunoSEQ multiplex PCR, and the TCRdb table lists in-frame clones only, not all of them. This table holds around 53,000 clones, 65% to 85% found once. Sequences were derived from peripheral blood, sampled from a patient treated with photon-based radiotherapy. The receptor source for this set is a man between 45 and 60 years old with gastric cancer.

This chain connects TRBV30 to TRBJ1-5; 9 nucleotides match TRBD1. The CDR3 has 14 amino acids. With 3 bases clipped from V and 4 bases from J, the junction kept 4 bases outside the gene matches. Per the germline V gene, CDR1 is GTSNPN and CDR2 is SVGIG (reference sequence). CDR3 loop: CAWRGTGTNQPQHF. Here the CDR3 DNA reads TGTGCCTGGAGGGGGACAGGGACGAATCAGCCCCAGCATTTT.

V and J are TRBV2 and TRBJ1-2, with TRBD1 as a possible D gene (5 bases). The CDR3 sequence is 14 residues long. Trimming cost V 6 bases and J 6 bases, with 17 bases left between them. Germline CDR1 SNHLY, CDR2 FYNNEI. The CDR3 loop is CASSGTDPLNGYTF. DNA for the CDR3: TGTGCCAGCAGCGGGACGGACCCTCTGAATGGCTACACCTTC. The full variable domain, its missing parts supplied by reference TRBV2 and TRBJ1-2, is EPEVTQTPSHQVTQMGQEVILRCVPISNHLYFYWYRQILGQKVEFLVSFYNNEISEKSEIFDDQFSVERPDGSNFTLKIRSTKLEDSAMYFCASSGTDPLNGYTFGSGTRLTVV.

The rearrangement joins TRBV5-1 to TRBJ2-7; 7 bases line up with TRBD1. Germline assignment: CDR1 SGHRS and CDR2 YFSETQ. J gave up 6 bases and V 4 bases, and 10 bases lay outside the gene matches. The CDR3 totals 14 residues. The CDR3 region is CASSPLTGLSEQYF. The CDR3 DNA is TGCGCCAGCAGCCCCCTGACAGGGCTGAGCGAGCAGTACTTC.

The CDR3 region has the DNA TGTGCCAGCAGTTTATTGTCGACAGGGGGTCAGCCCCAGCATTTT. Translated, it gives CASSLLSTGGQPQHF. V gene TRBV28 combines with J gene TRBJ1-5; 9 positions match TRBD1. With 1 base clipped from V and 6 bases from J, the junction kept 4 bases outside the gene matches. This CDR3 is 15 amino acids long. Germline-derived CDR1 and CDR2 are MDHEN and SYDVKM.

The genes are TRBV19 and TRBJ2-2, with D hard to call. V was clipped by 3 bases and J by 4 bases, with 9 bases between them. CDR3 length: 14 residues. Germline lookup yields CDR1 LNHDA and CDR2 SQIVND (reference sequence). CDR3 DNA: TGTGCCAGTAGTATCGGTCCGTCCACCGGGGAGCTGTTTTTT. It codes for CASSIGPSTGELFF.

The rearrangement uses TRBV14 and TRBJ2-2; 8 bases are shared with TRBD2. V gave up 4 bases and J gave up 2 bases; unmatched junction bases: 3. The CDR3 spans 15 residues. Germline V gives CDR1 SGHDN, CDR2 FVKESK. The CDR3 sequence is CASSRLAGNTGELFF. The DNA for the CDR3 is TGTGCCAGCAGCCGGCTAGCGGGTAACACCGGGGAGCTGTTTTTT.

The rearrangement joins TRBV7-2 to TRBJ2-1, with 8 nucleotides matching TRBD2. This CDR3 is 14 amino acids long. CDR1 is SGHTA and CDR2 is FQGNSA in the germline V gene. The ends lost 5 bases at V and 6 bases at J; junction bases unmatched: 6. CDR3 sequence: CASSSGSGFNEQFF. In DNA, the CDR3 is TGTGCCAGCAGCAGCGGGAGTGGTTTCAATGAGCAGTTCTTC.

This clone was found a few times. This rearrangement joins TRBV27 to TRBJ2-2, with D possibly being TRBD1 or TRBD2 (6 bases each). The CDR3 length is 16 residues. V lost 6 bases to trimming and J lost 7 bases, with 21 bases between them. In germline, CDR1 is MNHEY, CDR2 SMNVEV (reference sequence). The DNA of the CDR3 is TGTGCCAGCAGACTCGGAGGGGGGCAAGGAGGCGGGGAGCTGTTTTTT. It encodes CASRLGGGQGGGELFF.

The chain has TRBV5-1 and TRBJ1-3; maybe TRBD1 (5 bases). Germline-derived CDR1 and CDR2 are SGHRS and YFSETQ. The CDR3 contains 15 residues. V dropped 0 bases and J dropped 0 bases, with 7 bases sitting between them. Here the CDR3 reads CASSLDGASGNTIYF. The CDR3 DNA reads as TGCGCCAGCAGCTTGGACGGGGCCTCTGGAAACACCATATATTTT.

This clone occurred once. This rearrangement joins TRBV5-1 to TRBJ2-1; possibly TRBD2 for D (7 bases). The CDR3 is 16 residues long. Trimming left V 2 bases short and J 0 bases short, with 12 bases between. The germline V gene encodes CDR1 SGHRS and CDR2 YFSETQ. The CDR3 reads CASSLGGGSSYNEQFF. For the CDR3, the DNA is TGCGCCAGCAGCTTAGGCGGGGGCAGCTCCTACAATGAGCAGTTCTTC.

The CDR3 sequence is CAWSGELTGELFF. The CDR3 region has the DNA TGTGCCTGGTCCGGCGAACTGACCGGGGAGCTGTTTTTT. This chain joins TRBV30 and TRBJ2-2; D gene uncertain. The V gene's germline CDR1 is GTSNPN and CDR2 SVGIG (reference sequence). This CDR3 has 13 residues. Trimming pared 5 bases from V and 5 bases from J, leaving 12 bases between.

The rearrangement links TRBV5-1 to TRBJ2-3; 7 nucleotides align to TRBD1. Per germline, CDR1 SGHRS and CDR2 YFSETQ. The CDR3 contains 15 residues. Trimming removed 0 bases from V and 7 bases from J; junction bases left unmatched: 8. The CDR3 DNA is TGCGCCAGCAGCTTGGGACAGGGTAAATCGCATACGCAGTATTTT. It translates to CASSLGQGKSHTQYF.

V is TRBV11-2 and J is TRBJ2-7; the match to TRBD1 covers 8 bases. CDR3 length: 16 amino acids. Germline values: CDR1 SGHAT, CDR2 FQNNGV. Trimming removed 0 bases from V and 6 bases from J; junction bases left unmatched: 10. The CDR3 region has the DNA TGTGCCAGCAGCTTAGATCGGAGGACAGGGATATCCGAGCAGTACTTC. Protein sequence: CASSLDRRTGISEQYF. Variable domain in full (rest from reference TRBV11-2 and TRBJ2-7): EAGVAQSPRYKIIEKRQSVAFWCNPISGHATLYWYQQILGQGPKLLIQFQNNGVVDDSQLPKDRFSAERLKGVDSTLKIQPAKLEDSAVYLCASSLDRRTGISEQYFGPGTRLTVT.

This chain links TRBV28 with TRBJ2-7; tentative D call: TRBD1 (6 bases). V shed 0 bases and J shed 7 bases, with 16 bases lying between them. The CDR3 runs 15 residues. The V gene's germline CDR1 is MDHEN and CDR2 SYDVKM. In nucleotides, the CDR3 is TGTGCCAGCAGTTTATGGCACCCGACCAGGGGTGAGCAGTACTTC. Its translation: CASSLWHPTRGEQYF.

This clone was seen ten or more times. This rearrangement joins TRBV29-1 to TRBJ2-3; no clear D gene. Germline V gene lookup returns CDR1 SQVTM and CDR2 ANQGSEA. The ends were cut back, 8 bases at V and 2 bases at J, with 5 bases in the middle. This CDR3 is built from 10 residues. The CDR3 sequence: CSTDTDTQYF. CDR3 in DNA: TGCAGCACGGACACAGATACGCAGTATTTT.

This clone has just one count. The chain has TRBV6-5 and TRBJ2-5; TRBD2 agrees at 8 bases. This CDR3 comprises 14 residues. Germline trimming cut 10 bases from V and 5 bases from J; bases unmatched to any gene: 12. Germline CDR1 MNHEY, CDR2 SVGAGI. This CDR3 is CATRESGSRETQYF. The CDR3 region has the DNA TGTGCCACAAGGGAAAGCGGGAGCAGGGAGACCCAGTACTTC.

About this clone: A junction boundary mismatches the germline segment, possibly from a read error. DNA for the CDR3: TGTGCCTGGAGTGGCCACGCAAACACTGAAGCTTTTTTT. This codes for CAWSGHANTEAFF. The rearrangement links TRBV30 to TRBJ1-1; D uncertain. Germline CDR1 is GTSNPN and CDR2 is SVGIG (reference sequence). This CDR3 has 13 residues.

The genes are TRBV2 and TRBJ2-7; D possibly matches TRBD1 or TRBD2 (5 bases each). The V and J ends lost 6 bases and 1 base respectively, with 16 bases between them. Germline lookup yields CDR1 SNHLY and CDR2 FYNNEI. CDR3 size: 15 residues. CDR3 loop: CASRDTGDRSYEQYF. The CDR3 bases are TGTGCCAGCAGGGATACCGGGGACCGATCCTACGAGCAGTACTTC.

The chain uses TRBV5-1 and TRBJ2-7, with TRBD1 matching 9 bases. The CDR3 consists of 15 residues. Germline values: CDR1 SGHRS, CDR2 YFSETQ. The ends lost 1 base at V and 2 bases at J; junction bases unmatched: 4. This chain's CDR3 is CASSLTGTGTYEQYF. The CDR3 DNA sequence: TGCGCCAGCAGCTTGACCGGGACAGGGACCTACGAGCAGTACTTC. Variable domain in full (rest from reference TRBV5-1 and TRBJ2-7): KAGVTQTPRYLIKTRGQQVTLSCSPISGHRSVSWYQQTPGQGLQFLFEYFSETQRNKGNFPGRFSGRQFSNSRSEMNVSTLELGDSALYLCASSLTGTGTYEQYFGPGTRLTVT.

V is TRBV4-1 and J is TRBJ1-2, with a weak D call TRBD1 (5 bases). The CDR3 is 16 amino acids. Deletions cut 1 base from V and 4 bases from J, with 16 bases between. In germline, CDR1 is MGHRA, CDR2 YSYEKL. CDR3 DNA: TGCGCCAGCAGCCAAGGCGCGGGGGGTGGCATCTATGGCTACACCTTC. This sequence encodes CASSQGAGGGIYGYTF.

The V and J genes are TRBV6-1 and TRBJ2-5; no clear D gene. Trimming took 2 bases from V and 1 from J, leaving 14 bases between them. Germline CDR1 is MNHNS and CDR2 is SASEGT. This CDR3 has 16 residues. The CDR3 sequence is CASSEIMGYPQETQYF. The CDR3 coding sequence is TGTGCCAGCAGTGAAATAATGGGATACCCCCAAGAGACCCAGTACTTC.

The chain links TRBV30 to TRBJ1-1; D perhaps matches TRBD1 (5 bases). Germline loops: CDR1 GTSNPN, CDR2 SVGIG (reference sequence). The CDR3 spans 12 residues. The ends were cut back, 0 bases at V and 10 bases at J, with 12 bases in the middle. CDR3 residues: CAWSVEGIRAFF. CDR3 in DNA: TGTGCCTGGAGTGTCGAGGGGATCAGAGCTTTCTTT.

The chain has TRBV27 and TRBJ2-1; no reliable D call. Trimming cost V 2 bases and J 7 bases, with 12 bases left between them. Germline CDR1 MNHEY, CDR2 SMNVEV (reference sequence). CDR3 length: 14 residues. In DNA form, the CDR3 reads TGTGCCAGCAGTTTAGTCGGCTTCAGTAATGAGCAGTTCTTC. This codes for CASSLVGFSNEQFF.

The V and J genes are TRBV7-2 and TRBJ2-3; D gene uncertain. Trimming left V 3 bases short and J 1 base short, with 8 bases between. The CDR3 is 14 amino acids. Looked up from germline, CDR1 is SGHTA and CDR2 is FQGNSA. The CDR3 here is CASSLDRGTDTQYF. The CDR3 DNA reads TGTGCCAGCAGCTTGGATAGGGGCACAGATACGCAGTATTTT.

CDR3 nucleotide sequence: TGTGCCAGCAGTCTTACAACGGGGAACACTGAAGCTTTCTTT. Translated: CASSLTTGNTEAFF. V usage is TRBV6-1 and J usage is TRBJ1-1; D remains unclear. The CDR3 sequence is 14 residues long. V shed 5 bases and J shed 1 base, with 11 bases lying between them. Germline V gene lookup returns CDR1 MNHNS and CDR2 SASEGT.

This chain joins TRBV7-9 and TRBJ2-7, with 14 bases matching TRBD2. J was trimmed by 4 bases and V by 9 bases; bases with no gene match: 5. The CDR3 consists of 14 residues. The germline V gene has CDR1 SEHNR and CDR2 FQNEAQ (reference sequence). The CDR3 reads CASGLAGGLYEQYF. CDR3 sequence (DNA): TGTGCCAGTGGACTAGCGGGAGGACTTTACGAGCAGTACTTC.

The V gene is TRBV5-1, the J gene TRBJ2-3; TRBD1 aligns across 9 bases. J gave up 3 bases and V 4 bases, and 6 bases lay outside the gene matches. The germline V gene has CDR1 SGHRS and CDR2 YFSETQ. CDR3 length: 15 amino acids. CDR3 region: CASSRRTGETDTQYF. The CDR3 DNA sequence: TGCGCCAGCAGCCGCCGGACAGGGGAGACAGATACGCAGTATTTT.